The 16 T cell receptor beta chains given below trace back to one sample, sequenced in a study of T-cell reconstitution after alpha-beta-depleted transplantation in children. Preparation of the TCRbeta library was carried out with unique molecular identifiers. TCRdb processed the PCR reads anew with MiXCR; each CDR3 protein has one entry. The profile covers some 550,000 distinct CDR3 sequences, with 15% to 20% appearing a single time and 3% to 3.5% taken by the ten largest. The sample was PBMCs from the stem cell graft donor, taken from the stem cell graft. Receptors originate from a human donor who donated a stem cell graft to a child with acute lymphoblastic leukemia.

The chain has TRBV30 and TRBJ2-1; tentatively, D is TRBD1 or TRBD2 (5 bases each). The germline V gene has CDR1 GTSNPN and CDR2 SVGIG (reference sequence). The V end was cut by 1 base, the J end by 1 base, with 8 bases between. The CDR3 contains 14 residues. In DNA, the CDR3 is TGTGCCTGGAGTGGGGGGATATCCTACAATGAGCAGTTCTTC. Its translation is CAWSGGISYNEQFF. Combining the CDR3 with reference TRBV30 and TRBJ2-1 gives the whole variable domain SQTIHQWPATLVQPVGSPLSLECTVEGTSNPNLYWYRQAAGRGLQLLFYSVGIGQISSEVPQNLSASRPQDRQFILSSKKLLLSDSGFYLCAWSGGISYNEQFFGPGTRLTVL.

V usage is TRBV5-1 and J usage is TRBJ2-2, with 10 bases fitting TRBD2. V lost 2 bases, J lost 2 bases, and 6 bases stayed unmatched. CDR1 and CDR2 (germline): SGHRS, YFSETQ. CDR3 size: 17 residues. For the CDR3, the DNA is TGCGCCAGCAGCTTATCTAGCGGGAGAGCCAACACCGGGGAGCTGTTTTTT. This encodes CASSLSSGRANTGELFF.

The sample holds a few counts of this clonotype. The rearrangement links TRBV21-1 to TRBJ2-2; the table names TRBD1, a call not compared with the DNA. TRBV21-1 is tagged as a pseudogene. This CDR3 region has 17 residues. In DNA, the CDR3 is TGTGCCAGCAGCAAAGGAGGGGGCGGGAGCGACACCGGGGAGCTGTTTTTT. Amino acids: CASSKGGGGSDTGELFF.

This clonotype has a handful of counts. This chain connects TRBV5-5 to TRBJ1-5; D unresolved. V dropped 3 bases and J dropped 6 bases, with 16 bases sitting between them. The CDR3 covers 15 residues. Looked up from germline, CDR1 is SGHKS and CDR2 is YYEKEE (reference sequence). This chain's CDR3 is CASSSGPEPGQPQHF. CDR3 DNA: TGTGCCAGCAGCTCTGGACCTGAGCCAGGTCAGCCCCAGCATTTT.

The J gene is TRBJ1-4, the V gene TRBV12-3 or TRBV12-4; TRBD1 matches 10 bases. The CDR3 runs to 16 residues. V lost 4 bases to trimming and J lost 8 bases; unmatched junction nucleotides: 10. The CDR3 region is CASSSGFGTGEEKLFF. Here the CDR3 DNA reads TGTGCCAGCAGTTCTGGCTTCGGGACAGGGGAAGAAAAACTGTTTTTT.

V and J are TRBV19 and TRBJ1-5; D remains ambiguous. Germline-derived CDR1 and CDR2 are LNHDA and SQIVND (reference sequence). The CDR3 has 12 amino acids. With 8 bases removed from V and 3 bases from J, the gap between germline ends came to 8 bases. CDR3 nucleotide sequence: TGTGCCAGTCGAGAGAACAATCAGCCCCAGCATTTT. Its translation is CASRENNQPQHF. Together with reference TRBV19 and TRBJ1-5, the CDR3 gives the full variable domain: DGGITQSPKYLFRKEGQNVTLSCEQNLNHDAMYWYRQDPGQGLRLIYYSQIVNDFQKGDIAEGYSVSREKKESFPLTVTSAQKNPTAFYLCASRENNQPQHFGDGTRLSIL.

There are a few counts of this clonotype. This chain links TRBV29-1 with TRBJ2-2; 8 nucleotides agree with TRBD1. Trimming took 3 bases from V and 5 from J; bases not matched to a gene: 8. Germline V gene sequence: CDR1 SQVTM, CDR2 ANQGSEA. The CDR3 length is 15 residues. CDR3 DNA: TGCAGCGTTGATCGGACAGGGCATAGGACCGGGGAGCTGTTTTTT. This translates into CSVDRTGHRTGELFF.

The genes are TRBV12-3 or TRBV12-4 and TRBJ2-1; D may be TRBD1 or TRBD2 (5 bases each). The CDR3 spans 17 residues. V shed 2 bases and J shed 4 bases, with 18 bases lying between them. CDR3 coding DNA: TGTGCCAGCAGTTTAACGTTTGGGGGTGGGATTTACAATGAGCAGTTCTTC. It is translated as CASSLTFGGGIYNEQFF.

In its sample, this clonotype was seen a few times. The V call is TRBV6-1, the J call TRBJ2-7; 8 nucleotides agree with TRBD1. J was trimmed by 1 base and V by 6 bases; bases with no gene match: 8. The CDR3 totals 15 residues. Looked up from germline, CDR1 is MNHNS and CDR2 is SASEGT. This CDR3 reads CASRTDRVVSYEQYF. In DNA, the CDR3 is TGTGCCAGCAGGACGGACAGGGTAGTGTCCTACGAGCAGTACTTC.

This clonotype occurred once. This rearrangement joins TRBV5-1 to TRBJ2-5; the D is unclear. CDR1 is SGHRS and CDR2 is YFSETQ in the germline V gene. This CDR3 spans 15 amino acids. Trimming took off 0 bases at V and 0 bases at J, with 9 bases between the two ends. The CDR3 loop reads CASSLDVLYQETQYF. The CDR3 DNA reads TGCGCCAGCAGCTTGGACGTCCTCTACCAAGAGACCCAGTACTTC. The variable domain in full, completed from reference TRBV5-1 and TRBJ2-5, reads KAGVTQTPRYLIKTRGQQVTLSCSPISGHRSVSWYQQTPGQGLQFLFEYFSETQRNKGNFPGRFSGRQFSNSRSEMNVSTLELGDSALYLCASSLDVLYQETQYFGPGTRLLVL.

This clonotype occurred a few times. The rearrangement joins TRBV6-5 to TRBJ1-5; no clear D. V was shortened by 11 bases and J by 0 bases, with 14 bases between the two germline ends. The CDR3 is 14 residues long. CDR1 is MNHEY, CDR2 SVGAGI, per germline. CDR3 region: CAGWTGDSNQPQHF. The CDR3 DNA reads as TGTGCCGGGTGGACGGGAGATAGCAATCAGCCCCAGCATTTT.

CDR3 sequence reads: CASSLWVGGSSTDTQYF. In DNA form, the CDR3 reads TGTGCCAGCAGCTTATGGGTCGGGGGCTCTAGCACAGATACGCAGTATTTT. The V and J genes are TRBV11-2 and TRBJ2-3; D may match TRBD1 or TRBD2 (6 bases each). The CDR3 has 17 amino acids. CDR1 and CDR2 from the germline V gene are SGHAT and FQNNGV. Trimming took off 2 bases at V and 0 bases at J, with 15 bases between the two ends.

V is TRBV9 and J is TRBJ2-7, with D unclear. Germline CDR1 SGDLS, CDR2 YYNGEE. V lost 0 bases and J lost 0, with 13 bases in between. The CDR3 runs 16 residues. This CDR3 is CASSVDGRLSSYEQYF. The CDR3 DNA reads as TGTGCCAGCAGCGTAGATGGACGACTCAGCTCCTACGAGCAGTACTTC.

This clonotype was counted at least ten times. CDR3 sequence reads: CASSEGRATDTQYF. The DNA for the CDR3 is TGCGCCAGCAGCGAAGGGCGGGCCACAGATACGCAGTATTTT. The chain is built from TRBV5-1 and TRBJ2-3; weak D call: TRBD2 (5 bases). Trimming pared 4 bases from V and 2 bases from J, leaving 11 bases between. The V gene's germline CDR1 is SGHRS and CDR2 YFSETQ. CDR3 length: 14 amino acids.

In its sample, this clonotype was seen a few times. For the CDR3, the DNA is TGTGCCAGCTCACCGCAGGGGGACAACTACGAGCAGTACTTC. This codes for CASSPQGDNYEQYF. The chain has TRBV18 and TRBJ2-7; 7 nucleotides match TRBD1. With V trimmed by 3 bases and J by 3 bases, 5 bases remained unmatched. Germline V gene lookup returns CDR1 KGHSH and CDR2 LQKENI. This CDR3 has 14 residues. Full variable domain (remainder filled in from reference TRBV18 and TRBJ2-7): NAGVMQNPRHLVRRRGQEARLRCSPMKGHSHVYWYRQLPEEGLKFMVYLQKENIIDESGMPKERFSAEFPKEGPSILRIQQVVRGDSAAYFCASSPQGDNYEQYFGPGTRLTVT.

This chain connects TRBV6-1 to TRBJ2-6; D is perhaps TRBD2 (5 bases). The CDR3 is 15 amino acids. V lost 6 bases, J lost 2 bases, and 11 bases lay in between. Looked up from germline, CDR1 is MNHNS and CDR2 is SASEGT. CDR3 DNA: TGTGCCAGCAGCGCAAACGGGGCTGGGGCCAACGTCCTGACTTTC. Translated: CASSANGAGANVLTF.